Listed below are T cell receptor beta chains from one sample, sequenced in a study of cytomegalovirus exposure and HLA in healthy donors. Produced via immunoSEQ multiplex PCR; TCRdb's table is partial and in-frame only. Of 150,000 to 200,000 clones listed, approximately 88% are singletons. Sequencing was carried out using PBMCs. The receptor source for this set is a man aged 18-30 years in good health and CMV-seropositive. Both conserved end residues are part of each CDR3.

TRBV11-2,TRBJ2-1,CASSPLTSREAYNEQFF
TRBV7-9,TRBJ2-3,CASSLREGRATDTQYF
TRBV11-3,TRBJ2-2,CASSQTGAGTGELFF
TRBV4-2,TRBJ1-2,CASSQDNAGVYGYTF
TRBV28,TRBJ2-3,CASSFHGGVYTQYF
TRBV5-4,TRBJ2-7,CASSFGTSHEQYF
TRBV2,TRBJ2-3,CASSDVGGTDTQYF
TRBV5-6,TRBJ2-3,CASSLFTRGTDTQYF
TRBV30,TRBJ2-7,CAWSPQSDYEQYF
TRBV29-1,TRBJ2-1,CSVAPRGNEQFF
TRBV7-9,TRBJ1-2,CASSLNVRLYGYTF
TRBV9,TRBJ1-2,CASSLQGANYGYTF
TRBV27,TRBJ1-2,CASSPQGRTGYGYTF
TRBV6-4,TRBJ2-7,CASSYFRGRAYEQYF
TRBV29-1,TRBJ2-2,CSVGTGFNTGELFF
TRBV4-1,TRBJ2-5,CASSQDTSGRGYF
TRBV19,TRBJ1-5,CASSPLTGNSNQPQHF
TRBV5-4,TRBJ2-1,CASSLPLREAGDEQFF
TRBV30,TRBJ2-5,CAWRGRERQTQYF
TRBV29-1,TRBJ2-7,CSVGTLRGTSGTPILYEQYF
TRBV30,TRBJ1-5,CAWSARARGYQPQHF
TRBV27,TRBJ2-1,CASSLSLSMVSDEQFF
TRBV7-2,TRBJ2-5,CASSPSPVPGETQYF
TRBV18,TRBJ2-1,CASSPPWGEAFNEQFF
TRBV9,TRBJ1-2,CASSVDNRGTYGYTF
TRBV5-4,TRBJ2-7,CASSPRKTSGTYDEQYF
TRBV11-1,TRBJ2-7,CASSLRQFPEQYF
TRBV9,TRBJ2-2,CASHPGERRPGELFF
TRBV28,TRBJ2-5,CASSIAGGQETQYF
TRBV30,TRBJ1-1,CACATGVEAFF
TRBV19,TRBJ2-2,CASSQRGNTGELFF
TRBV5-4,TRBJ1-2,CASSPNRGQGADFTF
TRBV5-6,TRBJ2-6,CASSLGALGGAGANVLTF
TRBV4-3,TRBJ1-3,CASSQGVGGFTGNTIYF
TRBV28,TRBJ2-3,CASSRRTPNTDTQYF
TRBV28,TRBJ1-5,CASSSRERPQHF
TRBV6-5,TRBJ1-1,CASKEDTEAFF
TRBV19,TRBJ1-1,CASSIRVNTEAFF
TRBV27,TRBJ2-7,CASSLHRSSYEQYF
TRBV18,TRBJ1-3,CASSPPDRYSGNTIYF
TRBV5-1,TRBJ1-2,CASSSGRGPVFYGYTF
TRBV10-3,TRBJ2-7,CAIKPGPGRDEQYF
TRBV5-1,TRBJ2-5,CASSLEGSGSQETQYF
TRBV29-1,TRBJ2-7,CSVLAGGVNEQYF
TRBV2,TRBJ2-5,CASSDSSGTTFFQYF
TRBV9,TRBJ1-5,CASSSHPGNQPQHF
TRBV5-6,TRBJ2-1,CASSSTGTSGRDEQFF
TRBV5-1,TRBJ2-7,CASSLSSVGYEQYF
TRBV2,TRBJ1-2,CASRRQGTYGYTF
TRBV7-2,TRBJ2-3,CASSLEASGTDTQYF
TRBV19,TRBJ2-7,CASSPGLVYEQYF
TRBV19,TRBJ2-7,CASGPGGSSYEQYF
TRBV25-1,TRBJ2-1,CASSEGVAGVMRNEQFF
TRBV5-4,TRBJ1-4,CASSYGQSTNEKLFF
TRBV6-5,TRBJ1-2,CASSYEAGDGYTF
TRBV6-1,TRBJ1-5,CASSEGTVLGQPQHF
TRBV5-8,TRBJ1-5,CASSLVAGGHQPQHF
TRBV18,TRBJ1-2,CASSPPGRSYGYTF
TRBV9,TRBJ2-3,CASSVDPGVADTQYF